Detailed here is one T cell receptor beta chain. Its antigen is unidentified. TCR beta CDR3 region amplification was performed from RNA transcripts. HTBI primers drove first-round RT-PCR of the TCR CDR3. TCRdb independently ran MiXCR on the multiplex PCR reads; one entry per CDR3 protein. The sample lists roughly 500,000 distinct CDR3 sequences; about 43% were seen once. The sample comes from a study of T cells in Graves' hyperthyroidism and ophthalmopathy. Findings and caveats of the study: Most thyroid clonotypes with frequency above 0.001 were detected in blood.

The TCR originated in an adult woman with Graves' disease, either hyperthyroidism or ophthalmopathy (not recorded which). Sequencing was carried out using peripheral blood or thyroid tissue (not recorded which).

CDR3 nucleotide sequence: TGTGCCACCAGAACAGGACACTGGAGGGCTACTAACTATGGCTACACCTTC. Protein product: CATRTGHWRATNYGYTF. The chain uses TRBV27 and TRBJ1-2; a weak D match, TRBD1 (5 bases). V was clipped by 10 bases and J by 0 bases, with 24 bases between them. Germline V gene lookup returns CDR1 MNHEY and CDR2 SMNVEV (reference sequence). The CDR3 loop spans 17 amino acids.